These 24 T cell receptor beta chains share one sample of origin, sequenced in a study of T cells in Graves' hyperthyroidism and ophthalmopathy. From RNA transcripts, TCR beta CDR3 regions were amplified. The TCR CDR3 was amplified in a first-round RT-PCR using the HTBI primer set. One entry per CDR3 protein results from TCRdb running MiXCR on the multiplex PCR reads. Among fewer than 650,000 distinct CDR3 sequences listed, more than 13% were seen once. Source material: blood. The receptors were sampled from a woman younger than 30 with Graves' ophthalmopathy.

This clonotype has just a few counts. V gene TRBV12-3 or TRBV12-4 combines with J gene TRBJ2-2; D is unresolved. Trimming removed 0 bases at V and 7 bases at J, with 3 bases between. The CDR3 runs to 12 residues. CDR3 region: CASSLANGELFF. CDR3 sequence (DNA): TGTGCCAGCAGTTTAGCTAACGGGGAGCTGTTTTTT.

This clonotype was observed many times. This chain connects TRBV20-1 to TRBJ2-1, with a weak D call TRBD1 (7 bases). Germline lookup yields CDR1 DFQATT and CDR2 SNEGSKA (reference sequence). The CDR3 runs to 15 residues. The V end lost 3 bases, the J end lost 1 base, and 13 bases lay between the germline ends. The CDR3 nucleotides read TGCAGTGCTAGTTCGGGGGACAGATCCTACAATGAGCAGTTCTTC. Protein sequence: CSASSGDRSYNEQFF.

This clonotype was picked up many times. This chain links TRBV7-2 with TRBJ2-1, with D tentatively TRBD1 or TRBD2 (5 bases each). CDR3 length: 11 amino acids. Germline CDR1 and CDR2: SGHTA and FQGNSA. The V gene lost 8 bases and the J gene lost 8 bases, with 10 bases spanning the gap. The CDR3 loop is CASRDGDEQFF. In DNA form, the CDR3 reads TGTGCCAGCCGGGACGGTGATGAGCAGTTCTTC.

This clonotype was detected a few times. The rearrangement links TRBV9 to TRBJ2-1, with 7 bases identical to TRBD2. After removal of 3 bases from V and 2 bases from J, the junction contained 5 bases not matched to a gene. Germline CDR1 SGDLS, CDR2 YYNGEE. The CDR3 runs to 15 residues. The CDR3 reads CASSGGGLPYNEQFF. CDR3 sequence (DNA): TGTGCCAGCAGCGGGGGGGGGTTACCCTACAATGAGCAGTTCTTC.

This clonotype has a count of ten or more. The genes are TRBV20-1 and TRBJ2-1; TRBD2 matches at 8 bases. Germline values: CDR1 DFQATT, CDR2 SNEGSKA (reference sequence). V was pared by 5 bases and J by 7 bases, with 13 bases of the junction left unmatched. This CDR3 is 15 amino acids long. The CDR3 protein is CSAPHRKGLVNEQFF. Here the CDR3 DNA reads TGCAGTGCTCCTCACCGAAAGGGACTAGTGAATGAGCAGTTCTTC.

There are many counts of this clonotype. This sequence joins TRBV27 and TRBJ1-1; the match to TRBD1 covers 7 bases. The CDR3 runs to 14 residues. After removal of 2 bases from V and 4 bases from J, the junction contained 4 bases not matched to a gene. Germline CDR1 MNHEY, CDR2 SMNVEV (reference sequence). The CDR3 nucleotides are TGTGCCAGCAGTTTAACACAGGGGCGCACTGAAGCTTTCTTT. This translates into CASSLTQGRTEAFF.

The chain uses TRBV9 and TRBJ2-3; 9 bases are a match to TRBD2. Germline V CDR1 and CDR2: SGDLS, YYNGEE. The junction had 8 bases not matched to a gene; V was cut back by 3 bases and J by 6 bases. The CDR3 extends over 15 amino acids. CDR3: CASSAGTSRFDTQYF. DNA of the CDR3: TGTGCCAGCAGCGCGGGGACTAGCAGATTCGATACGCAGTATTTT.

This rearrangement joins TRBV19 to TRBJ2-1; 8 bases match TRBD2. The CDR3 extends over 16 amino acids. Trimming cost V 7 bases and J 0 bases; bases outside gene matches: 8. Germline CDR1 reads LNHDA; CDR2 reads SQIVND (reference sequence). The CDR3 sequence: CASTPSSGSSYNEQFF. The CDR3, as DNA: TGTGCCAGTACCCCATCAAGCGGGAGCTCCTACAATGAGCAGTTCTTC.

Ten or more counts support this clonotype. This chain joins TRBV3-1 and TRBJ2-5, with D perhaps TRBD1 (5 bases). The CDR3 runs 15 residues. The V end lost 2 bases, the J end lost 2 bases, and 12 bases lay between the germline ends. The V gene's germline CDR1 is LGHDT and CDR2 YNNKEL (reference sequence). CDR3 bases: TGTGCCAGCAGCCAAATCAGCAAGGGGCAAGAGACCCAGTACTTC. This gives the protein CASSQISKGQETQYF.

The chain has TRBV19 and TRBJ1-1; no clear D. With 3 bases removed from V and 1 base from J, the gap between germline ends came to 9 bases. The CDR3 loop spans 14 amino acids. The germline V gene has CDR1 LNHDA and CDR2 SQIVND (reference sequence). The CDR3 region has the DNA TGTGCCAGTAGTATTGCGGGGTCGAACACTGAAGCTTTCTTT. Protein: CASSIAGSNTEAFF.

The rearrangement joins TRBV7-9 to TRBJ1-4, with 8 bases matching TRBD1. The V and J ends lost 1 base and 7 bases, in that order; junction bases with no gene match: 5. CDR3 size: 15 residues. Germline CDR1 SEHNR, CDR2 FQNEAQ (reference sequence). CDR3 DNA sequence: TGTGCCAGCAGCTTAGGATGGCAGGGGGCTGAAAAACTGTTTTTT. This encodes CASSLGWQGAEKLFF.

The chain combines TRBV12-3 or TRBV12-4 with TRBJ2-3; D gene uncertain. V lost 8 bases, J lost 4 bases, and 4 bases lay in between. This CDR3 is built from 10 residues. CDR3 loop: CASSPDTQYF. As DNA, the CDR3 is TGTGCCAGCTCCCCAGATACGCAGTATTTT.

This clonotype has at least ten counts. The chain employs TRBV7-8 and TRBJ2-7; D is possibly TRBD2 (6 bases). The V and J ends lost 5 bases and 5 bases respectively, with 19 bases between them. CDR3 length: 15 amino acids. CDR1 and CDR2 from the germline V gene are SGHVS and FQNEAQ. CDR3 coding DNA: TGTGCCAGCAGCAAGCATAGCGGTTCGGGGCACGAGCAGTACTTC. It codes for CASSKHSGSGHEQYF.

This clonotype was counted ten times or more. V is TRBV2 and J is TRBJ1-1; D gene unclear. This CDR3 contains 13 residues. The V end lost 3 bases, the J end lost 1 base, and 6 bases lay between the germline ends. Germline V gene lookup returns CDR1 SNHLY and CDR2 FYNNEI. CDR3 loop: CASSEVENTEAFF. The CDR3 DNA is TGTGCCAGCAGTGAGGTTGAGAACACTGAAGCTTTCTTT.

This clonotype came up many times. The chain is built from TRBV6-1 and TRBJ1-2; D remains ambiguous. The germline gives CDR1 MNHNS, CDR2 SASEGT. The CDR3 length is 16 residues. Trimming took off 10 bases at V and 6 bases at J, with 27 bases between the two ends. The CDR3: CAIRRARRPDSDGYTF. CDR3 sequence (DNA): TGTGCCATCAGACGGGCCAGACGGCCCGATTCGGATGGCTACACCTTC.

In its sample, this clonotype was seen many times. This chain connects TRBV5-8 to TRBJ1-2; 7 positions match TRBD1. CDR3 length: 16 residues. Per the germline V gene, CDR1 is SGHTS and CDR2 is YDEGEE. V lost 4 bases, J lost 4 bases, and 13 bases stayed unmatched. This chain's CDR3 is CASSTGQVWESYGYTF. The DNA of the CDR3 is TGTGCCAGCAGCACCGGACAGGTCTGGGAAAGCTATGGCTACACCTTC.

The chain links TRBV11-2 to TRBJ2-1; 7 bases line up with TRBD2. The CDR3 runs 16 residues. With 2 bases clipped from V and 4 bases from J, the junction kept 8 bases outside the gene matches. Germline CDR1 reads SGHAT; CDR2 reads FQNNGV. The CDR3 sequence: CASSLSAGLKYNEQFF. In nucleotides, the CDR3 is TGTGCCAGCAGCTTATCCGCGGGACTAAAGTACAATGAGCAGTTCTTC.

This clonotype was recorded many times. The chain has TRBV7-2 and TRBJ1-1; D unresolved. Per the germline V gene, CDR1 is SGHTA and CDR2 is FQGNSA. This CDR3 region has 17 residues. V gave up 2 bases and J gave up 0 bases, with 16 bases separating them. CDR3 coding DNA: TGTGCCAGCAGCTTATGGGCCTCGGGTGCGGTGAACACTGAAGCTTTCTTT. Amino acids: CASSLWASGAVNTEAFF.

The genes are TRBV5-1 and TRBJ2-2; TRBD1 is a possible D gene (5 bases). Between the trimmed V and J ends, which lost 2 bases and 1 base, there was a span of 21 bases. CDR1 and CDR2 from the germline V gene are SGHRS and YFSETQ. This CDR3 comprises 19 residues. Here the CDR3 DNA reads TGCGCCAGCAGCTTCCCCAGATTGACAGACGCCCTGAACACCGGGGAGCTGTTTTTT. This sequence encodes CASSFPRLTDALNTGELFF.

This clonotype has ten or more counts. The chain combines TRBV6-1 with TRBJ2-7, with TRBD1 matching over 8 bases. Per germline, CDR1 MNHNS and CDR2 SASEGT. J gave up 3 bases and V 5 bases, and 9 bases lay outside the gene matches. There are 15 residues in the CDR3. DNA of the CDR3: TGTGCCAGCAGTCTCCACCGGGACAGGTTCTACGAGCAGTACTTC. Its protein product is CASSLHRDRFYEQYF.

This clonotype showed up just a few times. The CDR3 DNA follows: TGTGCCAGCAGCCCCCCCTCCACAGGCTACTCCACAGATACGCAGTATTTT. Translating gives CASSPPSTGYSTDTQYF. The chain uses TRBV4-2 and TRBJ2-3; possible D gene TRBD1, 5 bases. Deletions cut 4 bases from V and 2 bases from J, with 19 bases between. Germline V CDR1 and CDR2: LGHNA, YNFKEQ. This CDR3 region has 17 residues.

The DNA of the CDR3 is TGTGCCAGCAGCTATCTCTCGATAGAGACCCAGTACTTC. This gives the protein CASSYLSIETQYF. The chain recombines TRBV25-1 with TRBJ2-5, with D unclear. CDR3 length: 13 amino acids. In germline, CDR1 is MGHDK, CDR2 SYGVNS. Trimming removed 6 bases at V and 4 bases at J, with 12 bases between.

This clonotype was detected ten times or more. The chain joins TRBV7-8 to TRBJ1-4; tentative D call: TRBD1 (5 bases). CDR1 is SGHVS and CDR2 is FQNEAQ in the germline V gene. This CDR3 spans 17 amino acids. V lost 3 bases and J lost 0, with 14 bases in between. This CDR3 is CASSFGPGFATNEKLFF. The CDR3 DNA reads TGTGCCAGCAGCTTTGGCCCAGGGTTCGCAACTAATGAAAAACTGTTTTTT. The variable domain in full, completed from reference TRBV7-8 and TRBJ1-4, reads GAGVSQSPRYKVAKRGQDVALRCDPISGHVSLFWYQQALGQGPEFLTYFQNEAQLDKSGLPSDRFFAERPEGSVSTLKIQRTQQEDSAVYLCASSFGPGFATNEKLFFGSGTQLSVL.

V usage is TRBV6-1 and J usage is TRBJ1-2; the D is unclear. V lost 5 bases, J lost 6 bases, and 10 bases lay in between. Germline loops: CDR1 MNHNS, CDR2 SASEGT. This CDR3 has 12 amino acids. The CDR3 DNA reads TGTGCCAGCAGTTCCCTTTTCGATGGCTACACCTTC. It specifies CASSSLFDGYTF.